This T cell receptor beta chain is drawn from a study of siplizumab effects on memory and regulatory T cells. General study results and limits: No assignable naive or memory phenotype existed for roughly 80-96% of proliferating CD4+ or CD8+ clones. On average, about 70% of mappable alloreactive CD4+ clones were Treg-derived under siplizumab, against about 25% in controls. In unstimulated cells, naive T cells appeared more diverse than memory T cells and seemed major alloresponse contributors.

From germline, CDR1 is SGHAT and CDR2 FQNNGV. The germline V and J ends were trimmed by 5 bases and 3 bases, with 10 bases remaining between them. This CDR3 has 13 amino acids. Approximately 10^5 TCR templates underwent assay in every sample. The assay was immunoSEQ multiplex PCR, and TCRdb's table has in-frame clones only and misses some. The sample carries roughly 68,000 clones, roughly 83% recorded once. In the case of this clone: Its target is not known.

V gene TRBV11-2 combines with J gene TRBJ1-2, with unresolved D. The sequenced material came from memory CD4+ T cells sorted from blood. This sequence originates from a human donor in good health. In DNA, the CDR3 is TGTGCCAGCAGCCCCCAAGAGGACTATGGCTACACCTTC. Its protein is CASSPQEDYGYTF.